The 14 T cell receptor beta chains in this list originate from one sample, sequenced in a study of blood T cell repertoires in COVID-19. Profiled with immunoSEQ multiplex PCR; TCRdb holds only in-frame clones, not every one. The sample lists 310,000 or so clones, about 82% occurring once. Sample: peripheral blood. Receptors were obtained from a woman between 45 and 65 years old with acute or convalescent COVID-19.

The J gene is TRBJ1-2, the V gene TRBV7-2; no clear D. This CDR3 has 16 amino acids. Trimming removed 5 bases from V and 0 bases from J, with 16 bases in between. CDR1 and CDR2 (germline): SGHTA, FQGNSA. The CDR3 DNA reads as TGTGCCAGCAGCCATTCAACGACGGAGACTAACTATGGCTACACCTTC. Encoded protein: CASSHSTTETNYGYTF.

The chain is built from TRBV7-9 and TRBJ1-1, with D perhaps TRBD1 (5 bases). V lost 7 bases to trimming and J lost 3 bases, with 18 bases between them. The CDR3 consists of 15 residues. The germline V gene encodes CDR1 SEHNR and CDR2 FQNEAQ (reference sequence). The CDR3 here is CASTQGFGHHTEAFF. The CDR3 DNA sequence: TGTGCCAGCACTCAGGGTTTCGGGCACCACACTGAAGCTTTCTTT.

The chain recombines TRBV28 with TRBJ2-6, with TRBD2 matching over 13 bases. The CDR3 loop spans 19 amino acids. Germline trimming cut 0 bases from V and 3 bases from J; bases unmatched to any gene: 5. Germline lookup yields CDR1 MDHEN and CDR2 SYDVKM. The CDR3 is CASSLWTLAGGVGANVLTF. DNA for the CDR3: TGTGCCAGCAGTTTATGGACACTAGCGGGAGGGGTTGGGGCCAACGTCCTGACTTTC.

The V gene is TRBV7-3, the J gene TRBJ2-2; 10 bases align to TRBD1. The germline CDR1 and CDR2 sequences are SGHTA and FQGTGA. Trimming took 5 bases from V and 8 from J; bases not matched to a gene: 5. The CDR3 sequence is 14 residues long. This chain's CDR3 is CASSLRQGAGELFF. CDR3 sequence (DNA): TGTGCCAGCAGCCTCCGACAGGGGGCGGGGGAGCTGTTTTTT.

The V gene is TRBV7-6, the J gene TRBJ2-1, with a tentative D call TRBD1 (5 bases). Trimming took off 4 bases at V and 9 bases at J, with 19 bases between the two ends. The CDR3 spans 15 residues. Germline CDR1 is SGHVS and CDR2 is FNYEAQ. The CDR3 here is CASSSVLGQRGEQFF. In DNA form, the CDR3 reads TGTGCCAGCAGCTCCGTTTTAGGTCAAAGGGGTGAGCAGTTCTTC. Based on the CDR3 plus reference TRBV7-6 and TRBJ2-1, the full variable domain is GAGVSQSPRYKVTKRGQDVALRCDPISGHVSLYWYRQALGQGPEFLTYFNYEAQQDKSGLPNDRFSAERPEGSISTLTIQRTEQRDSAMYRCASSSVLGQRGEQFFGPGTRLTVL.

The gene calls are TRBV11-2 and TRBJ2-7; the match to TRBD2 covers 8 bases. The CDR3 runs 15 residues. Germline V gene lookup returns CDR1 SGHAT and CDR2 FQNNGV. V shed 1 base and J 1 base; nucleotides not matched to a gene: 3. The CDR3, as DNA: TGTGCCAGCAGCTTAGGAGCTAGCGGGTCCTACGAGCAGTACTTC. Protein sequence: CASSLGASGSYEQYF.

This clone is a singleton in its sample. The CDR3 is CASSRTGPNQPQHF. In nucleotides, the CDR3 is TGTGCCAGCAGCCGGACAGGGCCCAATCAGCCCCAGCATTTT. This chain joins TRBV3-1 (or the pseudogene TRBV3-2) and TRBJ1-5, with TRBD1 matching 8 bases. Germline V gene data show CDR1 as LGHDT and CDR2 as YNNKEL (reference sequence). This CDR3 comprises 14 residues. Unmatched junction bases numbered 2, after V lost 4 bases and J lost 3 bases.

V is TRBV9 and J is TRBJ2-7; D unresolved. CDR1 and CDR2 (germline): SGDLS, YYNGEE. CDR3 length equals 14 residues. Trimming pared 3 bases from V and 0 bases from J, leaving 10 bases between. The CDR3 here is CASSATLSSYEQYF. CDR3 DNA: TGTGCCAGCAGCGCCACGCTAAGCTCCTACGAGCAGTACTTC.

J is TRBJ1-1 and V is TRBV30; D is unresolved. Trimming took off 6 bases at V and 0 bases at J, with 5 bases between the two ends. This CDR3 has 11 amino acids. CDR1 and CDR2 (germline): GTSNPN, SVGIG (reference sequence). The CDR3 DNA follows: TGTGCCTGTCCTATGAACACTGAAGCTTTCTTT. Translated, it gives CACPMNTEAFF.

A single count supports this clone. For the CDR3, the DNA is TGCAGCGTTGAAAAGGTTCGGGGTGGCACTGAAGCTTTCTTT. This translates into CSVEKVRGGTEAFF. The rearrangement joins TRBV29-1 to TRBJ1-1, with D hard to call. Germline CDR1 is SQVTM and CDR2 is ANQGSEA. Trimming removed 2 bases at V and 4 bases at J, with 14 bases between. This CDR3 has 14 amino acids.

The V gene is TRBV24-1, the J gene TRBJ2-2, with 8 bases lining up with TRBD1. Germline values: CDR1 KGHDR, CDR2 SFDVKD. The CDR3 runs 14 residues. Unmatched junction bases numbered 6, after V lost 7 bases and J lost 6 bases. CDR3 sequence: CATRDRVSPGELFF. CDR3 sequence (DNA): TGTGCCACCAGGGACAGGGTATCACCCGGGGAGCTGTTTTTT.

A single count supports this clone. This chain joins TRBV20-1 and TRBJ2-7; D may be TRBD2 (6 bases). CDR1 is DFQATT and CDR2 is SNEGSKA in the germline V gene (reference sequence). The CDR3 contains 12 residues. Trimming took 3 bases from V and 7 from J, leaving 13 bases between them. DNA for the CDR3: TGCAGTGCTAGTTGGAGGGGCGAAGAGCAGTACTTC. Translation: CSASWRGEEQYF.

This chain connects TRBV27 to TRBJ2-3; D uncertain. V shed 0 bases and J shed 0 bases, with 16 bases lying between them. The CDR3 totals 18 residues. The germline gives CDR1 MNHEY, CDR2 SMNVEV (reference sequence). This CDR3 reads CASSLSGSYITSTDTQYF. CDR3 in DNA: TGTGCCAGCAGTTTATCGGGCAGCTATATCACTAGCACAGATACGCAGTATTTT.

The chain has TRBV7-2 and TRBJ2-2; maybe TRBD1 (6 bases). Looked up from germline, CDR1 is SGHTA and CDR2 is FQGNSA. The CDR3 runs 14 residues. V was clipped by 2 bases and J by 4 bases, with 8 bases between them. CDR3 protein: CASSLQGSTGELFF. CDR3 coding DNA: TGTGCCAGCAGCTTACAGGGGAGCACCGGGGAGCTGTTTTTT.